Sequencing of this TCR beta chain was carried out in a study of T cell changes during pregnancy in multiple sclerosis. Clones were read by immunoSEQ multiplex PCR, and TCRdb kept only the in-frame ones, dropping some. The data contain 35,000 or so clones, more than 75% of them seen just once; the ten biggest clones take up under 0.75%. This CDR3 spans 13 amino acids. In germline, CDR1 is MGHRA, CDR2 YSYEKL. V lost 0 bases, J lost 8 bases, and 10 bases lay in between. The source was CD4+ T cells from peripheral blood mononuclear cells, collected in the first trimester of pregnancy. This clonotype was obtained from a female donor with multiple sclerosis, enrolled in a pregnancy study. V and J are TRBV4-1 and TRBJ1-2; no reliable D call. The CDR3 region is CASSQERNRGYTF. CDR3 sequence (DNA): TGCGCCAGCAGCCAAGAGAGGAATCGCGGCTACACCTTC.